This T cell receptor beta chain was sequenced in a study of CD8 T cells in Susac syndrome. Notes on the study in general: Clonal expansion was present among Susac CD8+ cells. This expansion reached its peak in TEMRA cells and in active patients.

This clonotype was observed a handful of times. The antigen is unknown. At one boundary the junction diverges from the germline segment, which might be a read error. The CDR3 is made up of 11 amino acids. Germline-derived CDR1 and CDR2 are SQVTM and ANQGSEA. RNA amounts of 0.5 to 1 ug underwent reverse transcription with random hexamers. With immunoSEQ multiplex PCR, TCR beta CDR3 was amplified across 54 Vbeta and 13 Jbeta. TCRdb re-called the immunoSEQ multiplex PCR reads through MiXCR, storing one row per CDR3 protein. This table has 75,000 to 95,000 distinct CDR3 sequences, 90% to 97% appearing once.

V and J are TRBV29-1 and TRBJ2-7; D is possibly TRBD2 (5 bases). The sample taken for sequencing was CD8+ T cells from PBMCs. This clonotype was sampled from a human donor with Susac syndrome. The CDR3 region is CSVKVNYEQYF. The CDR3 nucleotides are TGTAGCGTTAAGGTGAACTACGAGCAGTACTTC.